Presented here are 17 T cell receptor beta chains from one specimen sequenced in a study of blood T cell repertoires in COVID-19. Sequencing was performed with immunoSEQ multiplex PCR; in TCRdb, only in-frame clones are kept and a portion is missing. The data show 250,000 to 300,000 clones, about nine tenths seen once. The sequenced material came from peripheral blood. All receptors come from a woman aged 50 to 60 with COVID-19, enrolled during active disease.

The CDR3 sequence is CASSQGLAGGGNEQFF. The CDR3 nucleotides read TGTGCCAGCAGCCAAGGACTAGCGGGAGGTGGTAATGAGCAGTTCTTC. The J gene is TRBJ2-1, the V gene TRBV3-1 (or the pseudogene TRBV3-2); 13 bases align to TRBD2. The ends lost 1 base at V and 7 bases at J; junction bases unmatched: 4. The germline gives CDR1 LGHDT, CDR2 YNNKEL (reference sequence). The CDR3 sequence is 16 residues long.

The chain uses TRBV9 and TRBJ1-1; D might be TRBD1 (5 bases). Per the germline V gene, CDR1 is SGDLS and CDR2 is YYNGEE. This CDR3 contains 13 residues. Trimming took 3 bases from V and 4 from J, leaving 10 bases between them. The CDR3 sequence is CASSAGVGTEAFF. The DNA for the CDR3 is TGTGCCAGCAGCGCGGGGGTCGGCACTGAAGCTTTCTTT. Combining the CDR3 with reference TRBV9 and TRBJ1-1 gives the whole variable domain DSGVTQTPKHLITATGQRVTLRCSPRSGDLSVYWYQQSLDQGLQFLIQYYNGEERAKGNILERFSAQQFPDLHSELNLSSLELGDSALYFCASSAGVGTEAFFGQGTRLTVV.

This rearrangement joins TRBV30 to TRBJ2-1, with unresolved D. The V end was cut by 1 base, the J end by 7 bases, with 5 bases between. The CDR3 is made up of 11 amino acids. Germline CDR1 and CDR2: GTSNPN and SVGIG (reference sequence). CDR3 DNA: TGTGCCTGGAGTGAAACAAATGAGCAGTTCTTC. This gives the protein CAWSETNEQFF.

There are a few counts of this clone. CDR3 amino acids: CASRSRTGKETQYF. CDR3 sequence (DNA): TGTGCCAGCAGGTCTCGGACTGGAAAAGAGACCCAGTACTTC. This chain connects TRBV2 to TRBJ2-5; weak D call: TRBD2 (5 bases). Trimming removed 6 bases from V and 3 bases from J, with 14 bases in between. This CDR3 is built from 14 residues. Germline assignment: CDR1 SNHLY and CDR2 FYNNEI.

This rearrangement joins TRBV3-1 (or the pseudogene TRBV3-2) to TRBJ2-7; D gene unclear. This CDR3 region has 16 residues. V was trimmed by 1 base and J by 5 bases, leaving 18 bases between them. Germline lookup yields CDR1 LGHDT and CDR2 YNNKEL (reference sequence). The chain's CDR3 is CASSQVARQRWDEQYF. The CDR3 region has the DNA TGTGCCAGCAGCCAAGTTGCGCGGCAAAGGTGGGACGAGCAGTACTTC.

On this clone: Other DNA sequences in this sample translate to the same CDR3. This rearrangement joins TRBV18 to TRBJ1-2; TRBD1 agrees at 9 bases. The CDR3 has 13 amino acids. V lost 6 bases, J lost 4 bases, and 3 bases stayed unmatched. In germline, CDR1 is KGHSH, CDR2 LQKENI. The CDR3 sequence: CASSPDRGYGYTF. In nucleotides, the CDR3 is TGTGCCAGCTCGCCGGACAGGGGCTATGGCTACACCTTC.

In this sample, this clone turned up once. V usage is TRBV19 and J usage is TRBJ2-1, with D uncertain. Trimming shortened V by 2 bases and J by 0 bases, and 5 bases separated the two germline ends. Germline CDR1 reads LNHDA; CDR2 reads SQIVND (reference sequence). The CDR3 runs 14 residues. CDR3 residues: CASSITYSYNEQFF. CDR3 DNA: TGTGCCAGTAGTATAACATACTCCTACAATGAGCAGTTCTTC. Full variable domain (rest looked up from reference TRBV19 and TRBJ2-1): DGGITQSPKYLFRKEGQNVTLSCEQNLNHDAMYWYRQDPGQGLRLIYYSQIVNDFQKGDIAEGYSVSREKKESFPLTVTSAQKNPTAFYLCASSITYSYNEQFFGPGTRLTVL.

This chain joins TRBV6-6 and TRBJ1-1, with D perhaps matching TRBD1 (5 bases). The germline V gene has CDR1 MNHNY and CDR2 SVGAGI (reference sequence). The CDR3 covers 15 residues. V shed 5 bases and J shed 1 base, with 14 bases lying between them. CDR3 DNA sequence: TGTGCCAGCAGTGACACCGCGGGGGGGAACACTGAAGCTTTCTTT. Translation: CASSDTAGGNTEAFF.

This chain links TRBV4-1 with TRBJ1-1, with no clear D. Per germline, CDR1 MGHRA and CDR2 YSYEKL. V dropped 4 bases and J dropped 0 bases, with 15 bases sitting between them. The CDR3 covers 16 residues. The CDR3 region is CASSPEELTVNTEAFF. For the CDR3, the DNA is TGCGCCAGCAGCCCCGAGGAGTTGACGGTGAACACTGAAGCTTTCTTT.

CDR3 residues: CASSISSVETQYF. The CDR3 DNA follows: TGTGCCAGTAGTATTTCTAGCGTAGAGACCCAGTACTTC. This chain joins TRBV19 and TRBJ2-5; possible D gene TRBD2, 6 bases. The CDR3 has 13 amino acids. Germline loops: CDR1 LNHDA, CDR2 SQIVND (reference sequence). Trimming left V 3 bases short and J 4 bases short, with 9 bases between.

In DNA, the CDR3 is TGTGCCAGCAGCGTAGCGGGACTAGCAACAGATACGCAGTATTTT. Translation: CASSVAGLATDTQYF. The chain recombines TRBV9 with TRBJ2-3, with 9 bases aligning to TRBD2. Looked up from germline, CDR1 is SGDLS and CDR2 is YYNGEE. There are 15 residues in the CDR3. The trim removed 0 bases at V and 3 bases at J, leaving 2 bases unmatched.

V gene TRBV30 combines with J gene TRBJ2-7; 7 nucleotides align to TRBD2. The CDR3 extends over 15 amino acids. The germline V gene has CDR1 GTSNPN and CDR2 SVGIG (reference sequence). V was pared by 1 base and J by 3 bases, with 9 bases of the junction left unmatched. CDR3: CAWSGGGSGYYEQYF. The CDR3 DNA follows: TGTGCCTGGAGTGGGGGGGGTAGCGGGTACTACGAGCAGTACTTC.

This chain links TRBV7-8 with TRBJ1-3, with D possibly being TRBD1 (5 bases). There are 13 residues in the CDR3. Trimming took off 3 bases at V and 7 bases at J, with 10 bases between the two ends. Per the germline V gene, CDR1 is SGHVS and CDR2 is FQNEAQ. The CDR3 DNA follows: TGTGCCAGCAGCTTGGCAGGGTGGAACACCATATATTTT. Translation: CASSLAGWNTIYF.

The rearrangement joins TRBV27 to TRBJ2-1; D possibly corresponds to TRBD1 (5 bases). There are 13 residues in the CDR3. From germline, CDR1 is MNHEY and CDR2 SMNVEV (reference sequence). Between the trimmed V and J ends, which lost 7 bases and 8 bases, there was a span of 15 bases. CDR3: CASTPGFSYEQFF. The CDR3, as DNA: TGTGCCAGCACCCCAGGGTTCTCCTATGAGCAGTTCTTC.

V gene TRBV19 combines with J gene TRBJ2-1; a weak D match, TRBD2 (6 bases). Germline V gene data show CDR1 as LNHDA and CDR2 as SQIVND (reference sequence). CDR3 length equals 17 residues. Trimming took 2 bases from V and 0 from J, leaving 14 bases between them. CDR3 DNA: TGTGCCAGTAGTATACATGGAGGGGCAAGCTCCTACAATGAGCAGTTCTTC. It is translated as CASSIHGGASSYNEQFF.

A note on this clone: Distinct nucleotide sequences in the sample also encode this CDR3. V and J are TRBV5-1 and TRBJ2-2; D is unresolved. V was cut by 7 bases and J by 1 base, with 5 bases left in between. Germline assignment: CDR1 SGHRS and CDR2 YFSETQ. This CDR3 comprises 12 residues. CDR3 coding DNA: TGCGCCAGCTCCCAGAACACCGGGGAGCTGTTTTTT. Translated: CASSQNTGELFF.

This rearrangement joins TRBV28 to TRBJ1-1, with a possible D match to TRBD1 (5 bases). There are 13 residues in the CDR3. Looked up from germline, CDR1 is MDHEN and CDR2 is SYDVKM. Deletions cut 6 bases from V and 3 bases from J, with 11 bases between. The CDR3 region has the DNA TGTGCCAGCAGGGTTGGGGGGTACACTGAAGCTTTCTTT. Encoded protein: CASRVGGYTEAFF.